Reported below is one T cell receptor (beta chain). What it binds is not known. These data are taken from a study of blood T cells in healthy people across ages. Study-wide results and limits: Age advanced and TCR beta diversity per million T cells fell, roughly linearly. With unsorted PBMCs, a conclusive comparison of naive versus antigen-experienced cells was not possible.

A sample-barcoded 5' primer and a J-beta primer mix were used in a second PCR of roughly 7 to 11 cycles. Each CDR3 protein is one row after TCRdb ran MiXCR on the 5' RACE reads. Of over 500,000 distinct CDR3 sequences listed, 25% to 35% are singletons. The CDR3 extends over 13 amino acids. Trimming removed 5 bases at V and 5 bases at J, with 12 bases between. Germline-derived CDR1 and CDR2 are SNHLY and FYNNEI. These data also featured in a second study, about T cells of mothers and their children.

The chain uses TRBV2 and TRBJ1-1; unclear D gene. Source material: blood. The clonotype comes from a boy aged 2 to 10 in good health. This chain's CDR3 is CASSKTTPTEAFF. For the CDR3, the DNA is TGTGCCAGCAGTAAGACCACCCCAACTGAAGCTTTCTTT.